These 8 T cell receptor beta chains originate from one sample sequenced in a study of cytomegalovirus exposure and HLA in healthy donors. Primers: 60 Vbeta forward and 13 Jbeta reverse. Libraries were prepared by immunoSEQ multiplex PCR; TCRdb keeps only in-frame clonotypes and omits some of them. The data show 200,000 to 250,000 clones, about 70% seen once. Input material: PBMCs. The receptors were gathered from a woman aged 25-40 years in good health and CMV-seronegative.

The V and J genes are TRBV6-1 and TRBJ1-2; D possibly corresponds to TRBD1 (6 bases). Germline-derived CDR1 and CDR2 are MNHNS and SASEGT. Deletions cut 7 bases from V and 5 bases from J, with 11 bases between. CDR3 length equals 12 residues. CDR3 DNA sequence: TGTGCCAGCAACTACAGGGATTATGGCTACACCTTC. Translation gives CASNYRDYGYTF.

The chain couples TRBV30 to TRBJ1-1; 9 nucleotides match TRBD1. Germline-derived CDR1 and CDR2 are GTSNPN and SVGIG (reference sequence). The CDR3 contains 14 residues. Trimming took 2 bases from V and 3 from J; bases not matched to a gene: 4. This CDR3 reads CAWSTGQGYTEAFF. In DNA form, the CDR3 reads TGTGCCTGGAGTACAGGACAGGGGTACACTGAAGCTTTCTTT.

The chain carries TRBV9 and TRBJ1-2, with TRBD1 matching 7 bases. This CDR3 has 15 residues. Germline V gene data show CDR1 as SGDLS and CDR2 as YYNGEE. Trimming removed 3 bases from V and 4 bases from J; junction bases left unmatched: 9. The CDR3 protein is CASSAGPRGTYGYTF. The CDR3 nucleotides are TGTGCCAGCAGCGCAGGCCCCAGGGGGACCTATGGCTACACCTTC.

The chain carries TRBV2 and TRBJ2-7; TRBD1 might be the D (5 bases). V dropped 3 bases and J dropped 4 bases, with 16 bases sitting between them. The CDR3 length is 15 residues. CDR1 and CDR2 from the germline V gene are SNHLY and FYNNEI. The DNA for the CDR3 is TGTGCCAGCAGTGACAGGGTAGGGGTACGGTACGAGCAGTACTTC. This gives the protein CASSDRVGVRYEQYF.

The chain is built from TRBV2 and TRBJ2-3; TRBD2 matches 12 bases. The CDR3 is 16 amino acids. V was clipped by 2 bases and J by 4 bases; unmatched bases: 4. Germline loops: CDR1 SNHLY, CDR2 FYNNEI. The CDR3 spells CASSERASGGADTQYF. CDR3 coding DNA: TGTGCCAGCAGTGAACGGGCTAGCGGGGGGGCAGATACGCAGTATTTT. Using reference TRBV2 and TRBJ2-3 for the parts outside the CDR3, the full variable domain is EPEVTQTPSHQVTQMGQEVILRCVPISNHLYFYWYRQILGQKVEFLVSFYNNEISEKSEIFDDQFSVERPDGSNFTLKIRSTKLEDSAMYFCASSERASGGADTQYFGPGTRLTVL.

There are a few counts of this clone. V gene TRBV28 combines with J gene TRBJ1-1; 8 nucleotides line up with TRBD1. This CDR3 contains 13 residues. Germline loops: CDR1 MDHEN, CDR2 SYDVKM. In nucleotides, the CDR3 is TGTTTATGTACAGGACAGGGTAACACTGAAGCTTTCTTT. It translates to CLCTGQGNTEAFF.

Worth noting for this clone: A junction end diverges from the germline sequence, so it may reflect a read error. The V and J genes are TRBV7-9 and TRBJ1-1, with TRBD1 matching 8 bases. CDR3 length: 13 amino acids. The V gene's germline CDR1 is SEHNR and CDR2 FQNEAQ (reference sequence). CDR3 in DNA: TGTTCCAGCAGCCAGAGCAGCAGGGGGCAAGCTTTCTTT. Amino acids: CSSSQSSRGQAFF.

This chain uses TRBV11-3 with TRBJ2-1; TRBD2 matches at 7 bases. The trim removed 3 bases at V and 7 bases at J, leaving 3 bases unmatched. The germline gives CDR1 SGHNT, CDR2 YENEEA. This CDR3 contains 13 residues. The CDR3 region is CASSFLAANEQFF. DNA of the CDR3: TGTGCCAGCAGCTTCCTAGCGGCGAATGAGCAGTTCTTC.